Sequencing of this T cell receptor beta chain was carried out in a study of vaccination effects on CD4 cells after COVID-19. For this clone: Antigen specificity is unknown.

The germline CDR1 and CDR2 sequences are LGHDT and YNNKEL (reference sequence). This CDR3 contains 14 residues. Trimming shortened V by 0 bases and J by 4 bases, and 9 bases separated the two germline ends. Sequencing followed a ViraFEST assay step that expanded antigen-specific CD4+ T cells with viral peptide pools. With approximately ten days of culture completed, CD4+ T cells were isolated. Profiled with immunoSEQ multiplex PCR; TCRdb holds only in-frame clones, not every one. The sample holds about 20,000 clones, 70% seen once. The clonotype comes from a human donor who received a COVID-19 vaccine. This chain connects TRBV3-1 (or the pseudogene TRBV3-2) to TRBJ2-5; no clear D. The material was CD4+ T cells from PBMCs cultured with HCoV-229E spike peptides, obtained before COVID-19 vaccination. Here the CDR3 DNA reads TGTGCCAGCAGCCAAGAGGGTAGGCGAGAGACCCAGTACTTC. This encodes CASSQEGRRETQYF.